This T cell receptor (beta chain) came from a study of cytomegalovirus exposure and HLA in healthy donors. Study-wide points: Earlier analysis yielded a pattern in which most TCR beta V segments were productive about 87% or about 30% of the time. Presence/absence analyses assumed roughly uniform sequencing depth across donors, which may not hold. Whilst most TCR sequences proved rare, a subset of public TCRs occurred across many donors. Apparent HLA restriction characterized most CMV-associated TCR beta chains in a later analysis.

The CDR3 totals 13 residues. The V end lost 6 bases, the J end lost 13 bases, and 19 bases lay between the germline ends. Germline V CDR1 and CDR2: MRHNA, SNTAGT. In the case of this clone: Its antigen is unknown.

It was with 60 Vbeta and 13 Jbeta primers that the PCR ran. The data were produced by immunoSEQ multiplex PCR, yet TCRdb's version contains in-frame clones alone and is incomplete. Of about 140,000 clones in the sample, nearly 70% are singletons; the top ten hold about 9.4%. What was sequenced was PBMCs. The origin of this receptor is a man younger than 45 in good health and CMV-seropositive. The rearrangement uses TRBV6-4 and TRBJ2-1; perhaps TRBD2 as D (6 bases). The CDR3 DNA follows: TGTGCCAGCAGCCACTCCCGGGAGTGGGATCAGTTCTTC. Amino acid sequence: CASSHSREWDQFF.